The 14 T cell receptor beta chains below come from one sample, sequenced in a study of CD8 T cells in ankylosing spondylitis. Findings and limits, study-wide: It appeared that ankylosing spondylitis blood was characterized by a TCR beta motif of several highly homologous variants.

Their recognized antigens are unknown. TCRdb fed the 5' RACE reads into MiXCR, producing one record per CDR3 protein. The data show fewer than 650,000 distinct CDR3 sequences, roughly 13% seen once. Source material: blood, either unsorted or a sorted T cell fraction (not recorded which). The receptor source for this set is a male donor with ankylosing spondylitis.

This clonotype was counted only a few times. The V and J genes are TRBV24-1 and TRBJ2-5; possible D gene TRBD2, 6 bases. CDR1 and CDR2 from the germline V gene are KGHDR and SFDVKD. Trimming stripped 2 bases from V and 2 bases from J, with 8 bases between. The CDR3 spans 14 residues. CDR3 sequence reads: CATSDSGEQETQYF. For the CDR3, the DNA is TGTGCCACCAGTGATTCGGGGGAGCAAGAGACCCAGTACTTC.

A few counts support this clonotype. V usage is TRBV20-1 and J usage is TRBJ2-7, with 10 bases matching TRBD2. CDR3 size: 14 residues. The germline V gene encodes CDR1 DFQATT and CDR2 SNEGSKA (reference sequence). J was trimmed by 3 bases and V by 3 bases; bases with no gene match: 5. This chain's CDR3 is CSASRTSGYYEQYF. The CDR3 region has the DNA TGCAGTGCTAGCCGGACTAGCGGATACTACGAGCAGTACTTC.

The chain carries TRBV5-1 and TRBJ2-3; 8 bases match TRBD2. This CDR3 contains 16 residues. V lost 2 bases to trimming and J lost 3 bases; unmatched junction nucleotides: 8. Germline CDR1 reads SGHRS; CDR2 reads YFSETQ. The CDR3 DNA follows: TGCGCCAGCAGCTTACAGGCTAGCGGGCTTACAGATACGCAGTATTTT. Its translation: CASSLQASGLTDTQYF. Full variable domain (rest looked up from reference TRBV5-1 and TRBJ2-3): KAGVTQTPRYLIKTRGQQVTLSCSPISGHRSVSWYQQTPGQGLQFLFEYFSETQRNKGNFPGRFSGRQFSNSRSEMNVSTLELGDSALYLCASSLQASGLTDTQYFGPGTRLTVL.

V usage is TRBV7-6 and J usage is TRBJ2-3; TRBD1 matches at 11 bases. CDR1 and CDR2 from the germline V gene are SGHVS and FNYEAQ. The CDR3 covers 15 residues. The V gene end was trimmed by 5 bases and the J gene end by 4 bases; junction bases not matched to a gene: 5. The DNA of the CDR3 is TGTGCCAGCAGCAAAGGGACAGGGGGAGCAGATACGCAGTATTTT. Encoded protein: CASSKGTGGADTQYF.

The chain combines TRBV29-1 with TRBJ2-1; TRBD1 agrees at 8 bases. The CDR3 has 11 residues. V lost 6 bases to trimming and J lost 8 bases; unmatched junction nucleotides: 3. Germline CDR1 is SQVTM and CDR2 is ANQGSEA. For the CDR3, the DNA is TGCAGCGTCGGACAGGGCGATGAGCAGTTCTTC. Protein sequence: CSVGQGDEQFF.

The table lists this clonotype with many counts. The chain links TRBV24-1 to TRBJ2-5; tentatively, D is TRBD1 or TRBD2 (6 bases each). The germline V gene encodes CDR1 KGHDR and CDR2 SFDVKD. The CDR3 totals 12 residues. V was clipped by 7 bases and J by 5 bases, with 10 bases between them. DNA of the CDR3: TGTGCCACCAGCCGGGGGCCGGAGACCCAGTACTTC. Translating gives CATSRGPETQYF.

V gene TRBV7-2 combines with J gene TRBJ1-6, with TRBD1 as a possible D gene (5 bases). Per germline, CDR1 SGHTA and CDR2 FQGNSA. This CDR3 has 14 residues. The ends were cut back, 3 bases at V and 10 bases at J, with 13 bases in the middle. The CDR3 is CASSLQGPYSPLHF. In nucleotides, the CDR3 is TGTGCCAGCAGCTTGCAGGGTCCGTACTCACCCCTCCACTTT.

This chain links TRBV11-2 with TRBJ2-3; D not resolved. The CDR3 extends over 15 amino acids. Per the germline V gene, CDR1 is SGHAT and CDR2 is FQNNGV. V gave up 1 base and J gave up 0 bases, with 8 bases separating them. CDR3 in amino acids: CASSLVSSSTDTQYF. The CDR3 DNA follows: TGTGCCAGCAGCTTAGTGAGTTCTAGCACAGATACGCAGTATTTT.

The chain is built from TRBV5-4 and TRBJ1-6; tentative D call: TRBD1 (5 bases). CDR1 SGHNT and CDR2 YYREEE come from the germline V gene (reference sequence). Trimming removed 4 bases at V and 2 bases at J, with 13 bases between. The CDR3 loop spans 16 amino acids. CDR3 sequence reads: CASSQQRGPYNSPLHF. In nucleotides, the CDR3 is TGTGCCAGCAGCCAACAGAGGGGACCCTATAATTCACCCCTCCACTTT. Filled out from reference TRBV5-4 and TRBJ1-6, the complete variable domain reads ETGVTQSPTHLIKTRGQQVTLRCSSQSGHNTVSWYQQALGQGPQFIFQYYREEENGRGNFPPRFSGLQFPNYSSELNVNALELDDSALYLCASSQQRGPYNSPLHFGNGTRLTVT.

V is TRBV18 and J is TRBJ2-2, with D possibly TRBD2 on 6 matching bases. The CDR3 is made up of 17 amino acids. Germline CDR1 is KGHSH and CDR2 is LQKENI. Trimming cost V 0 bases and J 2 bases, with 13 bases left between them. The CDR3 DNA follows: TGTGCCAGCTCACCACCGACCCTAGCGAGTAACACCGGGGAGCTGTTTTTT. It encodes CASSPPTLASNTGELFF.

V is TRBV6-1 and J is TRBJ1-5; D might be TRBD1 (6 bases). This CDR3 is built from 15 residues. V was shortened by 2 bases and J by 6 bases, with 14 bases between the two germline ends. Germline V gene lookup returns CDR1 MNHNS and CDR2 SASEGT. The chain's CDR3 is CASSEIMEGGQPQHF. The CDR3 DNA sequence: TGTGCCAGCAGTGAAATAATGGAGGGGGGTCAGCCCCAGCATTTT.

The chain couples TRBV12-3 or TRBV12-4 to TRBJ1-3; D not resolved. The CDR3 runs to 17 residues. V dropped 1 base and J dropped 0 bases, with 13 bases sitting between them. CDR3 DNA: TGTGCCAGCAGTTTAGGGACCGCCCTGTCCTCTGGAAACACCATATATTTT. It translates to CASSLGTALSSGNTIYF.

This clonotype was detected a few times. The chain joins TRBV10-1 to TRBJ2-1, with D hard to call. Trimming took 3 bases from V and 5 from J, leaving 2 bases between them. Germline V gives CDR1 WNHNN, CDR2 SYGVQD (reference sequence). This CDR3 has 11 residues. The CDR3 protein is CASSDDNEQFF. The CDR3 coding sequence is TGCGCCAGCAGTGACGACAATGAGCAGTTCTTC.

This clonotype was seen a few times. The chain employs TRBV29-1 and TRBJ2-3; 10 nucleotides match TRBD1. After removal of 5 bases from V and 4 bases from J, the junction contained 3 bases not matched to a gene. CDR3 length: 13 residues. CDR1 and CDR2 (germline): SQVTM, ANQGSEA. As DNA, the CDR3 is TGCAGCGTTCAGACAGGGGGCGCAGATACGCAGTATTTT. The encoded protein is CSVQTGGADTQYF.